The clone carrying this T cell receptor beta chain occurred many times. The antigen is unknown. The data originate from a study of blood T cells in healthy people across ages. CDR1 and CDR2 (germline): SQVTM, ANQGSEA. The CDR3 sequence is 14 residues long. V shed 7 bases, J shed 2 bases, and the junction held 10 bases outside the gene matches. Study conclusions and caveats: TCR beta diversity tracked closely with naive T cell percentage.

A sample-barcoded 5' primer and a J-beta primer mix were used in a second PCR of roughly 7 to 11 cycles. Sequencing recovered at least 2.5 million CDR3-containing paired-end reads from each sample. Using its own MiXCR run on the 5' RACE reads, TCRdb lists one record per CDR3 protein. Of roughly 1.9 million distinct CDR3 sequences in the sample, roughly two fifths were seen once. The sequence came from a human donor in good health. The sequenced sample was blood. The J gene is TRBJ2-5, the V gene TRBV29-1, with 7 bases identical to TRBD2. The CDR3 bases are TGCAGCGCCGAGCGCTCTAGCGGACAAGAGACCCAGTACTTC. It specifies CSAERSSGQETQYF. The whole variable domain, remainder taken from reference TRBV29-1 and TRBJ2-5, is SAVISQKPSRDICQRGTSLTIQCQVDSQVTMMFWYRQQPGQSLTLIATANQGSEATYESGFVIDKFPISRPNLTFSTLTVSNMSPEDSSIYLCSAERSSGQETQYFGPGTRLLVL.